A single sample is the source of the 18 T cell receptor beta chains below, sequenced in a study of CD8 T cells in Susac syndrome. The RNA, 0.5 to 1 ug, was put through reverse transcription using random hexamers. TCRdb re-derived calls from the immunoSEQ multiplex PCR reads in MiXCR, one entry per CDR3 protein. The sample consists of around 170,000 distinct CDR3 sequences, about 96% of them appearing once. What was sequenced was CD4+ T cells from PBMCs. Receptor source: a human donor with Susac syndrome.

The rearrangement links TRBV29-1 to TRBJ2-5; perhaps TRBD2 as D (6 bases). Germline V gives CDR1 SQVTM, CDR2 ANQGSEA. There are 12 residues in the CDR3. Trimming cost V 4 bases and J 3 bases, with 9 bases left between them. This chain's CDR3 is CSVAASEETQYF. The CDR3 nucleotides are TGCAGCGTTGCCGCTAGCGAAGAGACCCAGTACTTC. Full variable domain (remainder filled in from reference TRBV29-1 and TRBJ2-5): SAVISQKPSRDICQRGTSLTIQCQVDSQVTMMFWYRQQPGQSLTLIATANQGSEATYESGFVIDKFPISRPNLTFSTLTVSNMSPEDSSIYLCSVAASEETQYFGPGTRLLVL.

The CDR3 loop reads CASSLVDEQYF. The DNA of the CDR3 is TGTGCCAGCAGTTTGGTAGACGAGCAGTACTTC. The rearrangement links TRBV12-3 or TRBV12-4 to TRBJ2-7; the D is unclear. V lost 3 bases and J lost 5, with 5 bases in between. CDR3 length: 11 amino acids.

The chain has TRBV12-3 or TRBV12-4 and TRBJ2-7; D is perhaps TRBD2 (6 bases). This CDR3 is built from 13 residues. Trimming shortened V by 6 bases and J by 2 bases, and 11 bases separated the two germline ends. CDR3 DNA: TGTGCCAGCAGCTTTCGGGAGACCTACGAGCAGTACTTC. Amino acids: CASSFRETYEQYF.

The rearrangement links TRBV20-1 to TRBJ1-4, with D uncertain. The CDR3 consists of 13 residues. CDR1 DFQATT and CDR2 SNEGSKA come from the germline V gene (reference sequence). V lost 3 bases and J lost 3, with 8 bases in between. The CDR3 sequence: CSASGGSNEKLFF. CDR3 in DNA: TGCAGTGCTAGCGGAGGCTCTAATGAAAAACTGTTTTTT.

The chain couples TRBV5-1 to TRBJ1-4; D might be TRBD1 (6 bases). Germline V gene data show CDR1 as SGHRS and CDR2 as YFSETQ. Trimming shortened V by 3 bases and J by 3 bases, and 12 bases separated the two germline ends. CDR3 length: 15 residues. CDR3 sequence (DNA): TGCGCCAGCAGCTCGGGACAAACCTCTAATGAAAAACTGTTTTTT. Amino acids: CASSSGQTSNEKLFF.

The CDR3 here is CASSYRGYSNQPQHF. CDR3 bases: TGTGCCAGCAGTTACAGGGGCTATAGCAATCAGCCCCAGCATTTT. The rearrangement links TRBV2 to TRBJ1-5, with 7 bases fitting TRBD1. V shed 5 bases, J shed 0 bases, and the junction held 4 bases outside the gene matches. Per the germline V gene, CDR1 is SNHLY and CDR2 is FYNNEI. CDR3 size: 15 residues.

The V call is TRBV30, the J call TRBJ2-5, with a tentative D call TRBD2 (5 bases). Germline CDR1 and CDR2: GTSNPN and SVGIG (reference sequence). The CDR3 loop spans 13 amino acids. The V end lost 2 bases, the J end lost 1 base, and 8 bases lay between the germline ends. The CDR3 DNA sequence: TGTGCCTGGAGTCGGGGTATCCAAGAGACCCAGTACTTC. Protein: CAWSRGIQETQYF.

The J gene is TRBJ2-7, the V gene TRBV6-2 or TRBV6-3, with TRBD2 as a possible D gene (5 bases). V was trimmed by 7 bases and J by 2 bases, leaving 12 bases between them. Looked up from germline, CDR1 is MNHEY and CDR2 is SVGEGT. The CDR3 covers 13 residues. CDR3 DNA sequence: TGTGCCAGCACCGGGGTAAAAACCTACGAGCAGTACTTC. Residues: CASTGVKTYEQYF.

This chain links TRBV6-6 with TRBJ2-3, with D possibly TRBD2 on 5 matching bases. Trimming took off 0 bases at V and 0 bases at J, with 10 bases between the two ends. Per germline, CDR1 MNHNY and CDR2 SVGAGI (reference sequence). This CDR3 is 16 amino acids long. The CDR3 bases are TGTGCCAGCAGTTACTCTTCGGGGATTAGCACAGATACGCAGTATTTT. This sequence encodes CASSYSSGISTDTQYF.

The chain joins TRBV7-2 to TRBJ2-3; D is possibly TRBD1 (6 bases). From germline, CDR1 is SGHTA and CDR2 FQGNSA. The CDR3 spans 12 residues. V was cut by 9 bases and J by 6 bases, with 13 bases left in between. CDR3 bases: TGTGCCAGTAAAACGCAGGGGGATACGCAGTATTTT. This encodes CASKTQGDTQYF.

The CDR3 DNA is TGCAGCGTTTTTGGGGAAAACATTCAGTACTTC. It translates to CSVFGENIQYF. The chain couples TRBV29-1 to TRBJ2-4, with no clear D. The CDR3 is made up of 11 amino acids. V was cut by 5 bases and J by 5 bases, with 7 bases left in between. Germline CDR1 is SQVTM and CDR2 is ANQGSEA.

CDR3 amino acids: CASKQTVNQETQYF. CDR3 nucleotide sequence: TGTGCCAGCAAACAGACAGTTAACCAAGAGACCCAGTACTTC. J is TRBJ2-5 and V is TRBV7-6, with D perhaps matching TRBD1 (5 bases). This CDR3 has 14 amino acids. V gave up 7 bases and J gave up 0 bases, with 12 bases separating them. Germline CDR1 and CDR2: SGHVS and FNYEAQ.

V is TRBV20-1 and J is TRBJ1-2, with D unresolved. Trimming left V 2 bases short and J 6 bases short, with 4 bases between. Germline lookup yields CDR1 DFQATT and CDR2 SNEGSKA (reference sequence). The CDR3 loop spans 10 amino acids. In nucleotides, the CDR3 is TGCAGTGCTAGATGGGATGGCTACACCTTC. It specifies CSARWDGYTF.

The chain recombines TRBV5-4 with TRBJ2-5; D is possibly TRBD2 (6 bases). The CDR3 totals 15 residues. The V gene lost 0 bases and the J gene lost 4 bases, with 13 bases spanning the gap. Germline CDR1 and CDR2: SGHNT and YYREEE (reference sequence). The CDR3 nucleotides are TGTGCCAGCAGCTTGGGACAGTTGGGAGGAGAGACCCAGTACTTC. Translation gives CASSLGQLGGETQYF.

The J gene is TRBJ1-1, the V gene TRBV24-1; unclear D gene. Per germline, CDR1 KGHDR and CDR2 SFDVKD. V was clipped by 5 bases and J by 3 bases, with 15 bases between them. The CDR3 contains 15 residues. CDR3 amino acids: CATSGRTGRDTEAFF. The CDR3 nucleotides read TGTGCCACCAGTGGACGGACGGGGAGGGACACTGAAGCTTTCTTT.

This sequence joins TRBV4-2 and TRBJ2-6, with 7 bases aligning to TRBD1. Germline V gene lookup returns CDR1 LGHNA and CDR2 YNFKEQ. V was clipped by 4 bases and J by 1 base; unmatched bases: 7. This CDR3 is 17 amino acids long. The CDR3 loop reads CASSLGTAVSGANVLTF. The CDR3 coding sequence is TGTGCCAGCAGCCTCGGGACAGCGGTATCTGGGGCCAACGTCCTGACTTTC.

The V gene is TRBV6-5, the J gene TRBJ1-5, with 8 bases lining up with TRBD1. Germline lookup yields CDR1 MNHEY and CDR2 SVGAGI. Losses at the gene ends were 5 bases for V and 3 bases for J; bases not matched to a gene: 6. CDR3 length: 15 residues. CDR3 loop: CASSLGQGPNQPQHF. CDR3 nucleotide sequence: TGTGCCAGCAGTCTCGGACAGGGCCCCAATCAGCCCCAGCATTTT.

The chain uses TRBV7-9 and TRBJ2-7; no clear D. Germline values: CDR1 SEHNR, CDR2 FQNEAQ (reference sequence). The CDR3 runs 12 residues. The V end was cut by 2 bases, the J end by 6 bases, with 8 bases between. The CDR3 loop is CASSLPTSEQYF. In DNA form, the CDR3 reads TGTGCCAGCAGCTTACCTACCTCCGAGCAGTACTTC.